What follows is one T cell receptor beta chain and its context. Antigen unknown. Random-hexamer reverse transcription was applied to about 0.45 to 1 ug RNA. The TCR beta CDR3 was amplified by immunoSEQ multiplex PCR across 54 Vbeta, 13 Jbeta. TCRdb reprocessed the immunoSEQ multiplex PCR reads via MiXCR and lists one record per CDR3 protein. The table shows roughly 140,000 distinct CDR3 sequences, with roughly 95% occurring only once. This entry is derived from a study of CD8 T cells in Susac syndrome. General observations from the study: That the number of individuals in its TCR sequencing and HLA analysis was relatively small was acknowledged by the study.

Blood CD8+ and CD4+ T cells underwent high-throughput TCR beta sequencing. TEMRA cells were enriched by FACS, while CD8+ and CD4+ T cells were obtained through a negative isolation that was performed magnetically. The source of this sequence is a human donor with multiple sclerosis. The sequenced material came from CD8+ T cells from PBMCs.

CDR3 bases: TGTGCCAGCAGCCTATGGACAGGGGTCAAGTACGAGCAGTACGTC. It translates to CASSLWTGVKYEQYV. The rearrangement joins TRBV3-1 to TRBJ2-7; TRBD1 matches at 9 bases. CDR3 length equals 15 residues. Per the germline V gene, CDR1 is LGHDT and CDR2 is YNNKEL (reference sequence). V shed 4 bases, J shed 4 bases, and the junction held 8 bases outside the gene matches.